This T cell receptor (beta chain) was captured in a study of blood T cell repertoires in COVID-19. Study-wide context: Nucleic acid was either cDNA or gDNA, and it came from T cells, B-cell-depleted T cells, or PBMCs.

Original handling: Scientists estimated how many nucleated cells there were by amplifying reference gene primers. Repertoires were generated with immunoSEQ multiplex PCR, while TCRdb's copy carries only in-frame clones and drops some. That table supplies the V and J calls and clone size; D and trimming were determined from the DNA. The sample records 200,000 to 250,000 clones, over 60% being singletons. The length of the CDR3 is 19 residues. Germline values: CDR1 SGHRS, CDR2 YFSETQ. V gave up 0 bases and J gave up 0 bases; unmatched junction bases: 13. The clonotype comes from a woman aged 70-85 years with acute or convalescent COVID-19. V is TRBV5-1 and J is TRBJ1-1; 8 bases line up with TRBD1. The sample was peripheral blood. CDR3 bases: TGCGCCAGCAGCTTGGGATGGACAGGGTCCCGTTACATGAACACTGAAGCTTTCTTT. Protein product: CASSLGWTGSRYMNTEAFF.